This TCR beta chain was documented in a study of blood T cell repertoires in COVID-19. Whole-study context: Both acute and convalescent COVID-19 samples were obtained from the United States, Italy and Spain. T cells, B-cell-depleted T cells, or PBMCs supplied cDNA or gDNA.

Authors' processing steps: Using reference gene primer amplification, nucleated cell counts were estimated. The method was immunoSEQ multiplex PCR; TCRdb's version includes in-frame clones alone and lacks a portion of them. That table furnishes V, J and clone size, whereas the DNA furnished D and trimming. Here the sample spans fewer than 120,000 clones, around 79% being singletons. Details on this clone: A much larger clone lies one base from this, so it may be a read error.

The CDR3 covers 15 residues. Germline CDR1 reads SGHTA; CDR2 reads FQGNSA. The V gene end was trimmed by 1 base and the J gene end by 8 bases; junction bases not matched to a gene: 9. The TCR comes from a woman older than 75 with active or convalescent COVID-19. The sequenced material came from peripheral blood. The chain employs TRBV7-2 and TRBJ1-2; TRBD1 matches 8 bases. This chain's CDR3 is CASSLGPDREWGYTF. The CDR3 nucleotides are TGTGCCAGCAGCTTAGGTCCGGACAGGGAATGGGGCTACACCTTC. Based on the CDR3 plus reference TRBV7-2 and TRBJ1-2, the full variable domain is GAGVSQSPSNKVTEKGKDVELRCDPISGHTALYWYRQSLGQGLEFLIYFQGNSAPDKSGLPSDRFSAERTGGSVSTLTIQRTQQEDSAVYLCASSLGPDREWGYTFGSGTRLTVV.